One and the same sample provided the 16 T cell receptor beta chains below, sequenced in a study of early T cells in non-severe SARS-CoV-2 infection. TCRdb itself ran the 5' RACE reads through MiXCR, one entry per CDR3 protein. The sample lists 30,000 to 40,000 distinct CDR3 sequences, over 8.5% seen once, with roughly 13% in the top ten. Sequenced material: whole blood. The source of these receptors is an adult who was a healthcare worker with PCR-confirmed SARS-CoV-2 infection or an uninfected control (not recorded which).

This clonotype was counted many times. The chain couples TRBV5-6 to TRBJ1-5; D is undetermined. Trimming shortened V by 0 bases and J by 7 bases, and 8 bases separated the two germline ends. CDR1 SGHDT and CDR2 YYEEEE come from the germline V gene. The CDR3 is 13 amino acids. The CDR3 bases are TGTGCCAGCAGCTTGGAAAGGCGGCAGCCCCAGCATTTT. Protein: CASSLERRQPQHF.

This clonotype was seen ten or more times. The CDR3 reads CASSLAIGPVYGYTF. In DNA form, the CDR3 reads TGTGCCAGCAGCTTAGCGATAGGACCCGTCTATGGCTACACCTTC. This chain uses TRBV7-8 with TRBJ1-2; D uncertain. CDR3 length: 15 amino acids. V lost 0 bases, J lost 4 bases, and 12 bases lay in between. CDR1 is SGHVS and CDR2 is FQNEAQ in the germline V gene.

This clonotype was seen many times. V and J are TRBV4-3 and TRBJ2-3; a possible D gene is TRBD1 (6 bases). Germline CDR1 LGHNA, CDR2 YSLEER. V dropped 1 base and J dropped 3 bases, with 14 bases sitting between them. The CDR3 spans 16 residues. CDR3 in amino acids: CASSQGGQKATDTQYF. CDR3 bases: TGCGCCAGCAGCCAAGGAGGACAGAAAGCGACAGATACGCAGTATTTT.

This clonotype has a count of ten or more. V and J are TRBV7-2 and TRBJ1-5, with TRBD1 identical over 7 bases. V lost 5 bases and J lost 4; bases outside the gene matches: 8. Germline V gene lookup returns CDR1 SGHTA and CDR2 FQGNSA. The CDR3 is made up of 15 amino acids. The CDR3 DNA sequence: TGTGCCAGCAGCGTCCGACAGGGTCCTAATCAGCCCCAGCATTTT. This gives the protein CASSVRQGPNQPQHF.

This clonotype was counted a few times. This rearrangement joins TRBV7-3 to TRBJ2-1, with TRBD2 as a possible D gene (5 bases). Germline V gene sequence: CDR1 SGHTA, CDR2 FQGTGA. CDR3 length: 15 amino acids. Trimming took off 5 bases at V and 0 bases at J, with 11 bases between the two ends. CDR3 in amino acids: CASSISGSSYNEQFF. For the CDR3, the DNA is TGTGCCAGCAGCATCTCTGGGAGCTCCTACAATGAGCAGTTCTTC.

This clonotype was seen at least ten times. This rearrangement joins TRBV27 to TRBJ1-6, with 9 bases fitting TRBD1. The germline V gene has CDR1 MNHEY and CDR2 SMNVEV (reference sequence). Germline trimming cut 6 bases from V and 6 bases from J; bases unmatched to any gene: 6. There are 15 residues in the CDR3. This CDR3 is CASRTGTGTNSPLHF. Here the CDR3 DNA reads TGTGCCAGCAGGACCGGGACAGGGACTAATTCACCCCTCCACTTT.

The table lists this clonotype with many counts. This chain joins TRBV27 and TRBJ2-5; D is undetermined. The germline V gene encodes CDR1 MNHEY and CDR2 SMNVEV (reference sequence). With 0 bases removed from V and 1 base from J, the gap between germline ends came to 6 bases. The CDR3 covers 14 residues. This CDR3 reads CASSLSRSQETQYF. CDR3 nucleotides: TGTGCCAGCAGTTTATCTAGGAGCCAAGAGACCCAGTACTTC.

The V and J genes are TRBV27 and TRBJ2-5; D remains ambiguous. The CDR3 runs 14 residues. CDR1 is MNHEY and CDR2 is SMNVEV in the germline V gene (reference sequence). V lost 3 bases and J 2 bases, leaving 10 bases between the germline ends. CDR3 sequence: CASSFLPRQETQYF. The CDR3, as DNA: TGTGCCAGCAGTTTTTTGCCCAGACAAGAGACCCAGTACTTC.

This clonotype was recorded at least ten times. This chain joins TRBV10-3 and TRBJ1-3, with a tentative D call TRBD1 (5 bases). CDR1 is ENHRY, CDR2 SYGVKD, per germline. CDR3 length: 17 residues. Trimming removed 0 bases from V and 1 base from J, with 13 bases in between. The CDR3, as DNA: TGTGCCATCAGTGAGTCGGGGGGACTTCTTTCTGGAAACACCATATATTTT. As protein: CAISESGGLLSGNTIYF.

This clonotype has at least ten counts. Mismatch with germline at one junction end may stem from a read error. The chain couples TRBV7-2 to TRBJ1-2; D may be TRBD1 (5 bases). CDR1 is SGHTA, CDR2 FQGNSA, per germline. The CDR3 is 12 residues long. CDR3 in amino acids: CASSLRGRSSLF. The CDR3 nucleotides are TGTGCCAGCAGCTTAAGGGGCAGGTCGTCTCTTTTC.

This clonotype turned up a few times. The chain has TRBV4-1 and TRBJ1-6, with 7 positions matching TRBD1. Germline V gene lookup returns CDR1 MGHRA and CDR2 YSYEKL. The J segment lost 10 bases and the V segment lost 0 bases, leaving 6 bases of the junction unmatched. CDR3 length: 15 amino acids. For the CDR3, the DNA is TGCGCCAGCAGCCAAGACGCACAGGGGAGATCACCCCTCCACTTT. Its protein product is CASSQDAQGRSPLHF.

This clonotype was counted ten times or more. J is TRBJ2-1 and V is TRBV12-3 or TRBV12-4, with a possible D match to TRBD2 (5 bases). The ends were cut back, 10 bases at V and 5 bases at J, with 12 bases in the middle. The CDR3 has 12 residues. CDR3 loop: CATSLANNEQFF. The CDR3 nucleotides are TGTGCCACCTCTCTAGCCAACAATGAGCAGTTCTTC.

This clonotype came up once. This clone may be a read error of a much larger clone one base away. The final CDR3 position lacks the conserved phenylalanine or tryptophan, pointing to a likely read error. This chain joins TRBV6-2 or TRBV6-3 and TRBJ2-1; D is ambiguous. Deletions cut 5 bases from V and 7 bases from J, with 9 bases between. Germline V gene data show CDR1 as MNHEY and CDR2 as SVGEGT. The CDR3 runs 12 residues. The CDR3 protein is CASSTASNEQFL. For the CDR3, the DNA is TGTGCCAGCAGTACCGCATCAAATGAGCAGTTCCTC.

This clonotype was seen a handful of times. The chain couples TRBV6-2 or TRBV6-3 to TRBJ1-5; weak D call: TRBD1 (6 bases). This CDR3 is 14 amino acids long. Germline lookup yields CDR1 MNHEY and CDR2 SVGEGT. V lost 6 bases and J lost 3, with 12 bases in between. In DNA, the CDR3 is TGTGCCAGCAGCTTCAGGGGAGACAATCAGCCCCAGCATTTT. The encoded protein is CASSFRGDNQPQHF.

In this sample, this clonotype turned up many times. The rearrangement joins TRBV9 to TRBJ2-2; 10 bases match TRBD2. The CDR3 consists of 17 residues. The junction had 7 bases not matched to a gene; V was cut back by 4 bases and J by 1 base. Germline CDR1 SGDLS, CDR2 YYNGEE. CDR3 loop: CASSPISGGLNTGELFF. The CDR3 nucleotides read TGTGCCAGCAGCCCAATTAGCGGGGGGCTGAACACCGGGGAGCTGTTTTTT.

The rearrangement joins TRBV5-1 to TRBJ2-1; D possibly matches TRBD1 or TRBD2 (6 bases each). Trimming stripped 0 bases from V and 4 bases from J, with 11 bases between. This CDR3 comprises 15 residues. Germline loops: CDR1 SGHRS, CDR2 YFSETQ. DNA for the CDR3: TGCGCCAGCAGCTTGGTTTCGGGGGCGTACAATGAGCAGTTCTTC. Its translation: CASSLVSGAYNEQFF.